A selection of T cell receptor beta chains follows, all from one sample in a study of blood T cell repertoires in COVID-19. Only in-frame clones appear in the TCRdb table, and some are missing; sequencing was by immunoSEQ multiplex PCR. The data show about 280,000 clones, approximately 83% seen once. The sample was peripheral blood. The source is a human donor in a cohort sampled during active COVID-19. The CDR3 runs from the conserved cysteine through the conserved F or W. The D gene is left open where the match is weak. Some rows mark clone size as missing; the rest say once, few, many or name a class of expanded clone.

.,TRBJ2-1,.,TRBV29-1,CSVTREYNEQFF,TGCAGCGTCACCCGGGAGTACAATGAGCAGTTCTTC
TRBD2,TRBJ2-1,.,TRBV6-6,CASSYSSGRGYNEQFF,TGTGCCAGCAGTTACTCAAGCGGGAGGGGGTACAATGAGCAGTTCTTC
.,TRBJ1-5,.,TRBV19,CASRKGVQPQHF,TGTGCCAGTAGAAAGGGGGTTCAGCCCCAGCATTTT
TRBD1,TRBJ1-5,.,TRBV3-1/TRBV3-2,CASSQGPDRARGQPQHF,TGTGCCAGCAGCCAGGGCCCGGACAGGGCTCGGGGACAGCCCCAGCATTTT
TRBD1,TRBJ1-2,once,TRBV7-2,CASSPRTGLPYGYTF,TGTGCCAGCAGCCCTCGGACAGGCCTCCCGTATGGCTACACCTTC
TRBD2,TRBJ2-1,.,TRBV27,CASSLTSPNNEQFF,TGTGCCAGCAGTCTGACTAGCCCCAACAATGAGCAGTTCTTC
TRBD1,TRBJ1-4,.,TRBV29-1,CSVVDRGKDEKLFF,TGCAGCGTTGTGGACAGGGGAAAGGACGAAAAACTGTTTTTT
.,TRBJ1-1,.,TRBV19,CASSIMGQSGEAFF,TGTGCCAGTAGTATAATGGGGCAGAGTGGTGAAGCTTTCTTT
.,TRBJ1-5,.,TRBV19,CASSIPGFNQPQHF,TGTGCCAGTAGTATCCCGGGGTTCAATCAGCCCCAGCATTTT
.,TRBJ2-5,.,TRBV18,CASSPNSQETQYF,TGTGCCAGCTCACCAAACAGCCAAGAGACCCAGTACTTC
.,TRBJ2-3,.,TRBV6-6,CASQTAQSTDTQYF,TGTGCCAGTCAGACAGCACAGAGCACAGATACGCAGTATTTT
.,TRBJ1-5,.,TRBV19,CASSIFGGSYQPQHF,TGTGCCAGTAGTATCTTCGGGGGATCCTATCAGCCCCAGCATTTT
TRBD2,TRBJ2-5,.,TRBV14,CASSQGPSGRPWETQYF,TGTGCCAGCAGCCAAGGACCTAGCGGGAGGCCGTGGGAGACCCAGTACTTC